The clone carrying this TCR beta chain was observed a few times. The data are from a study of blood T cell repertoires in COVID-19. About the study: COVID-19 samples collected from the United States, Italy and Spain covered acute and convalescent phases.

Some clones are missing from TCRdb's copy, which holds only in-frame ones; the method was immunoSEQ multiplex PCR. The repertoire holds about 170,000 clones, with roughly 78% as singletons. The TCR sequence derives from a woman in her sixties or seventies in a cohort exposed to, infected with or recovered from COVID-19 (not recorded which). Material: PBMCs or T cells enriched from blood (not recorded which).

The CDR3 nucleotides read TGTGCCAGCAGTTTATCCGGGACAGGGCAAGAGACCCAGTACTTC. This gives the protein CASSLSGTGQETQYF. The chain couples TRBV28 to TRBJ2-5, with 9 bases aligning to TRBD1. The CDR3 length is 15 residues. In germline, CDR1 is MDHEN, CDR2 SYDVKM. The V gene end was trimmed by 1 base and the J gene end by 2 bases; junction bases not matched to a gene: 2.